This T cell receptor beta chain was found in a study of shared clonotypes between healthy human individuals. For the study at large: Every donor yielded three CD4 naive, three CD4 memory, two CD8 naive and one CD8 memory plate. Study outcomes and limitations: Limited genetic and exposure-history diversity came from having few donors.

Naivety among CD8 cells was defined by CD45RO negativity and positive CCR7 selection, thereby excluding terminally differentiated effector memory CD45RA+ cells. In germline, CDR1 is SGDLS, CDR2 YYNGEE. V dropped 0 bases and J dropped 1 base, with 8 bases sitting between them. The CDR3 runs to 15 residues. An assay was performed, and its level was deep. Assay used: immunoSEQ multiplex PCR; TCRdb lists only in-frame clones, some missing. This sample carries 1.5 million to 2.5 million clones, about 95% of them seen once, and the ten largest clones take less than 1.5%. Of note for this clone: Its antigen is unknown. Other DNA sequences in the same sample also yield this CDR3.

The chain carries TRBV9 and TRBJ2-1, with D possibly being TRBD1 or TRBD2 (6 bases each). This TCR derives from a man between 18 and 35 years old in good health. The sample consisted of naive CD8+ T cells sorted from blood. As DNA, the CDR3 is TGTGCCAGCAGCGTAGGAGGGGGGTCCTACAATGAGCAGTTCTTC. As protein: CASSVGGGSYNEQFF.